These 28 T cell receptor beta chains share one sample of origin, sequenced in a study of T cell changes during pregnancy in multiple sclerosis. TCRdb's copy holds only in-frame clones and misses some; the assay was immunoSEQ multiplex PCR. The data show about 80,000 clones, 94% seen once. The source material was peripheral blood, sampled in the second trimester of pregnancy. The receptors originated from a female donor in good health, enrolled as a control in a pregnancy study.

The V call is TRBV19, the J call TRBJ2-7, with a weak D call TRBD1 (6 bases). The germline V and J ends were trimmed by 4 bases and 3 bases, with 19 bases remaining between them. Germline CDR1 and CDR2: LNHDA and SQIVND (reference sequence). The CDR3 extends over 16 amino acids. CDR3 sequence: CASSTLEGQGGYEQYF. CDR3 coding DNA: TGTGCCAGTAGTACCCTTGAGGGACAAGGGGGCTACGAGCAGTACTTC. Full variable domain (rest looked up from reference TRBV19 and TRBJ2-7): DGGITQSPKYLFRKEGQNVTLSCEQNLNHDAMYWYRQDPGQGLRLIYYSQIVNDFQKGDIAEGYSVSREKKESFPLTVTSAQKNPTAFYLCASSTLEGQGGYEQYFGPGTRLTVT.

The V and J genes are TRBV7-9 and TRBJ2-3; 9 nucleotides match TRBD2. Looked up from germline, CDR1 is SEHNR and CDR2 is FQNEAQ (reference sequence). V dropped 2 bases and J dropped 4; count of bases not matched to a gene: 7. This CDR3 has 16 residues. The CDR3 DNA reads TGTGCCAGCAGCTTATCTGGTGCGGGAGGGCCAGATACGCAGTATTTT. Protein: CASSLSGAGGPDTQYF.

The gene calls are TRBV5-4 and TRBJ1-2, with D uncertain. Trimming stripped 3 bases from V and 1 base from J, with 16 bases between. The germline gives CDR1 SGHNT, CDR2 YYREEE (reference sequence). The CDR3 has 16 amino acids. CDR3: CASSSAKGGYNYGYTF. CDR3 in DNA: TGTGCCAGCAGCTCGGCTAAGGGAGGGTATAACTATGGCTACACCTTC. Combining the CDR3 with reference TRBV5-4 and TRBJ1-2 gives the whole variable domain ETGVTQSPTHLIKTRGQQVTLRCSSQSGHNTVSWYQQALGQGPQFIFQYYREEENGRGNFPPRFSGLQFPNYSSELNVNALELDDSALYLCASSSAKGGYNYGYTFGSGTRLTVV.

For this clone: The germline gene is not matched at one end of the junction; a read error may be the cause. The chain uses TRBV7-7 and TRBJ2-1; 10 bases are a match to TRBD2. Germline CDR1 SSHAT, CDR2 FNYEAQ (reference sequence). The CDR3 has 15 residues. For the CDR3, the DNA is TGTGCTAGCAGCTCGGGACTAGCGAGCTACAATGAGCAGTTCTTC. It yields the protein CASSSGLASYNEQFF.

The J gene is TRBJ1-5, the V gene TRBV28; 9 positions match TRBD1. Germline values: CDR1 MDHEN, CDR2 SYDVKM. This CDR3 is 17 amino acids long. Losses at the gene ends were 6 bases for V and 2 bases for J; bases not matched to a gene: 11. The CDR3 is CASSIQGARPGNQPQHF. The CDR3, as DNA: TGTGCCAGCAGCATACAGGGGGCGCGTCCTGGCAATCAGCCCCAGCATTTT.

This chain uses TRBV28 with TRBJ2-5, with 7 bases identical to TRBD1. The CDR3 covers 14 residues. J lost 5 bases, V lost 5 bases, and 8 bases had no gene match. CDR1 and CDR2 from the germline V gene are MDHEN and SYDVKM. CDR3 amino acids: CASSPQGVGETQYF. The CDR3 bases are TGTGCCAGCAGTCCTCAGGGGGTGGGGGAGACCCAGTACTTC.

The rearrangement uses TRBV29-1 and TRBJ1-4; no clear D. V was trimmed by 5 bases and J by 6 bases, leaving 10 bases between them. The V gene's germline CDR1 is SQVTM and CDR2 ANQGSEA. The CDR3 is 12 amino acids. The CDR3 loop reads CSVSTYDEKLFF. The CDR3, as DNA: TGCAGCGTTTCCACATACGATGAAAAACTGTTTTTT.

The chain joins TRBV28 to TRBJ2-1; TRBD1 is a possible D gene (6 bases). In germline, CDR1 is MDHEN, CDR2 SYDVKM. This CDR3 region has 17 residues. Between the trimmed V and J ends, which lost 4 bases and 0 bases, there was a span of 16 bases. The DNA for the CDR3 is TGTGCCAGCAGTTCAGTACAGGGTCTAAGCTCCTACAATGAGCAGTTCTTC. Protein product: CASSSVQGLSSYNEQFF.

The chain employs TRBV5-1 and TRBJ2-5; 7 bases align to TRBD1. The CDR3 contains 13 residues. Germline lookup yields CDR1 SGHRS and CDR2 YFSETQ. Trimming cost V 5 bases and J 3 bases; bases outside gene matches: 4. DNA of the CDR3: TGCGCCAGCAGTCGGGACAGTAAAGAGACCCAGTACTTC. Translated: CASSRDSKETQYF.

The chain couples TRBV9 to TRBJ2-2; 8 bases map to TRBD1. The CDR3 extends over 16 amino acids. The V segment lost 0 bases and the J segment 3 bases; nucleotides outside the gene matches: 4. From germline, CDR1 is SGDLS and CDR2 YYNGEE. CDR3 sequence (DNA): TGTGCCAGCAGCGTAGGGGGGACAGGATACACCGGGGAGCTGTTTTTT. It specifies CASSVGGTGYTGELFF.

The V and J genes are TRBV9 and TRBJ2-1; TRBD2 aligns across 8 bases. V lost 4 bases and J lost 11; bases outside the gene matches: 17. The CDR3 has 16 residues. CDR1 is SGDLS, CDR2 YYNGEE, per germline. CDR3 nucleotide sequence: TGTGCCAGCAGCCCTACGTCTAGCGGGCTCCTAGTAAAGCAGTTCTTC. Translation gives CASSPTSSGLLVKQFF. The full variable domain, its missing parts supplied by reference TRBV9 and TRBJ2-1, is DSGVTQTPKHLITATGQRVTLRCSPRSGDLSVYWYQQSLDQGLQFLIQYYNGEERAKGNILERFSAQQFPDLHSELNLSSLELGDSALYFCASSPTSSGLLVKQFFGPGTRLTVL.

The J gene is TRBJ1-2, the V gene TRBV6-6; a possible D gene is TRBD1 (6 bases). The germline CDR1 and CDR2 sequences are MNHNY and SVGAGI (reference sequence). This CDR3 comprises 16 residues. With 0 bases removed from V and 0 bases from J, the gap between germline ends came to 11 bases. The CDR3, as DNA: TGTGCCAGCAGTTACTCCTGGGGGCCCACTAACTATGGCTACACCTTC. As protein: CASSYSWGPTNYGYTF.

The chain uses TRBV28 and TRBJ2-7; D gene ambiguous. From germline, CDR1 is MDHEN and CDR2 SYDVKM. Trimming removed 6 bases at V and 13 bases at J, with 25 bases between. CDR3 length: 14 amino acids. The CDR3 loop reads CASSLVAWLEPYYF. The CDR3 DNA is TGTGCCAGCAGCCTCGTAGCCTGGTTAGAGCCGTATTACTTC.

J is TRBJ1-4 and V is TRBV7-6; D not resolved. The CDR3 covers 15 residues. Per germline, CDR1 SGHVS and CDR2 FNYEAQ. Trimming took off 5 bases at V and 7 bases at J, with 17 bases between the two ends. The DNA for the CDR3 is TGTGCCAGCAGCCCCGGGAGAGGCGACGGTGAAAAACTGTTTTTT. This gives the protein CASSPGRGDGEKLFF.

The rearrangement joins TRBV5-4 to TRBJ2-3; possibly TRBD1 for D (6 bases). Trimming removed 0 bases from V and 1 base from J, with 9 bases in between. The CDR3 is made up of 15 amino acids. Germline CDR1 is SGHNT and CDR2 is YYREEE (reference sequence). The CDR3 DNA sequence: TGTGCCAGCAGCTTGGACAGGGCTCGCACAGATACGCAGTATTTT. The encoded protein is CASSLDRARTDTQYF. Complete variable domain (other parts from reference TRBV5-4 and TRBJ2-3): ETGVTQSPTHLIKTRGQQVTLRCSSQSGHNTVSWYQQALGQGPQFIFQYYREEENGRGNFPPRFSGLQFPNYSSELNVNALELDDSALYLCASSLDRARTDTQYFGPGTRLTVL.

The chain combines TRBV9 with TRBJ2-5; weak D call: TRBD2 (5 bases). The CDR3 consists of 14 residues. Looked up from germline, CDR1 is SGDLS and CDR2 is YYNGEE. The V gene lost 5 bases and the J gene lost 0 bases, with 11 bases spanning the gap. The CDR3 DNA reads TGTGCCAGCAGTGAGGGAACCGACCAAGAGACCCAGTACTTC. It yields the protein CASSEGTDQETQYF.

The V call is TRBV11-1, the J call TRBJ2-1; D gene uncertain. The CDR3 extends over 13 amino acids. The V end lost 1 base, the J end lost 10 bases, and 11 bases lay between the germline ends. Per germline, CDR1 SGHAT and CDR2 FQDESV (reference sequence). The CDR3 here is CASSLVVGGEQFF. For the CDR3, the DNA is TGTGCCAGCAGCTTAGTGGTCGGCGGAGAGCAGTTCTTC.

The chain joins TRBV25-1 to TRBJ2-1, with TRBD2 matching over 11 bases. Germline loops: CDR1 MGHDK, CDR2 SYGVNS. The V and J ends lost 6 bases and 9 bases, in that order; junction bases with no gene match: 7. This CDR3 spans 14 amino acids. CDR3 sequence (DNA): TGTGCCAGCAGAAATAGCGGGAGGGCCGGTGAGCAGTTCTTC. Its translation is CASRNSGRAGEQFF.

This clone was detected only a few times. The V gene is TRBV18, the J gene TRBJ1-1; D not certain. The CDR3 sequence is 11 residues long. Germline CDR1 reads KGHSH; CDR2 reads LQKENI. V was shortened by 6 bases and J by 2 bases, with 4 bases between the two germline ends. This CDR3 reads CASSPNTEAFF. The CDR3, as DNA: TGTGCCAGCTCTCCTAACACTGAAGCTTTCTTT.

The CDR3 loop is CASKPQGRNEQFF. Here the CDR3 DNA reads TGTGCCAGTAAGCCGCAGGGGCGAAATGAGCAGTTCTTC. The rearrangement links TRBV28 to TRBJ2-1; D may be TRBD1 (6 bases). Germline V lookup: CDR1 MDHEN, CDR2 SYDVKM. Trimming shortened V by 9 bases and J by 7 bases, and 16 bases separated the two germline ends. The CDR3 length is 13 residues.

The gene calls are TRBV15 and TRBJ2-1; 10 nucleotides line up with TRBD2. This CDR3 spans 19 amino acids. Trimming took 4 bases from V and 0 from J; bases not matched to a gene: 12. Germline loops: CDR1 LNHNV, CDR2 YYDKDF (reference sequence). The DNA of the CDR3 is TGTGCCACCAGCATCCTAGCGGGAGAGAGGGCAAGCTCCTACAATGAGCAGTTCTTC. It translates to CATSILAGERASSYNEQFF.

The chain uses TRBV12-5 and TRBJ1-1; D gene uncertain. This CDR3 has 11 amino acids. The V gene lost 7 bases and the J gene lost 1 base, with 4 bases spanning the gap. Per germline, CDR1 LGHNT and CDR2 FRNRAP. The CDR3 nucleotides read TGTGCTAGTGCTAGGAACACTGAAGCTTTCTTT. Protein product: CASARNTEAFF.

This clone was counted once. The chain recombines TRBV30 with TRBJ1-4, with D perhaps TRBD1 (6 bases). The V end lost 0 bases, the J end lost 7 bases, and 12 bases lay between the germline ends. This CDR3 has 14 amino acids. CDR1 GTSNPN and CDR2 SVGIG come from the germline V gene (reference sequence). CDR3 protein: CAWSVGGVGEKLFF. The CDR3 coding sequence is TGTGCCTGGAGTGTAGGGGGGGTGGGTGAAAAACTGTTTTTT. Full variable domain (rest looked up from reference TRBV30 and TRBJ1-4): SQTIHQWPATLVQPVGSPLSLECTVEGTSNPNLYWYRQAAGRGLQLLFYSVGIGQISSEVPQNLSASRPQDRQFILSSKKLLLSDSGFYLCAWSVGGVGEKLFFGSGTQLSVL.

The V gene is TRBV6-6, the J gene TRBJ2-1, with 10 bases that match TRBD2. The V and J ends lost 8 bases and 7 bases, in that order; junction bases with no gene match: 8. The CDR3 is 14 residues long. CDR1 is MNHNY and CDR2 is SVGAGI in the germline V gene (reference sequence). This chain's CDR3 is CASQSGRAGNEQFF. The CDR3 DNA reads TGTGCCAGCCAGAGCGGGAGGGCCGGGAATGAGCAGTTCTTC.

The chain employs TRBV28 and TRBJ2-4; TRBD1 aligns across 8 bases. This CDR3 spans 14 amino acids. The germline gives CDR1 MDHEN, CDR2 SYDVKM. With V trimmed by 6 bases and J by 11 bases, 12 bases remained unmatched. The CDR3 DNA is TGTGCCAGCAGACCAGGGGGCCTCTCCTACGTTCAGTACTTC. Amino acids: CASRPGGLSYVQYF.

The V gene is TRBV15, the J gene TRBJ2-3; D possibly corresponds to TRBD2 (6 bases). Between the trimmed V and J ends, which lost 5 bases and 2 bases, there was a span of 11 bases. Germline V gives CDR1 LNHNV, CDR2 YYDKDF (reference sequence). This CDR3 comprises 14 residues. In DNA, the CDR3 is TGTGCCACCAGCCGCGGGAAATTCACAGATACGCAGTATTTT. It specifies CATSRGKFTDTQYF. The variable domain in full, with the rest retrieved from reference TRBV15 and TRBJ2-3, is DAMVIQNPRYQVTQFGKPVTLSCSQTLNHNVMYWYQQKSSQAPKLLFHYYDKDFNNEADTPDNFQSRRPNTSFCFLDIRSPGLGDTAMYLCATSRGKFTDTQYFGPGTRLTVL.

The genes are TRBV19 and TRBJ2-1, with TRBD2 matching 7 bases. V shed 3 bases and J 12 bases; nucleotides not matched to a gene: 8. In germline, CDR1 is LNHDA, CDR2 SQIVND (reference sequence). CDR3 size: 13 residues. The CDR3 nucleotides read TGTGCCAGTAGTATTCAAGGACTAGGATCGCAGTTCTTC. This codes for CASSIQGLGSQFF. Drawing the rest from reference TRBV19 and TRBJ2-1, the complete variable domain is DGGITQSPKYLFRKEGQNVTLSCEQNLNHDAMYWYRQDPGQGLRLIYYSQIVNDFQKGDIAEGYSVSREKKESFPLTVTSAQKNPTAFYLCASSIQGLGSQFFGPGTRLTVL.

This chain connects TRBV29-1 to TRBJ2-2, with 8 bases that match TRBD2. J lost 5 bases, V lost 5 bases, and 4 bases had no gene match. There are 13 residues in the CDR3. Germline CDR1 and CDR2: SQVTM and ANQGSEA. The CDR3 DNA reads TGCAGCGTTCTTACGGGGGGGACCGGGGAGCTGTTTTTT. Translated: CSVLTGGTGELFF.